This T cell receptor (beta chain) was identified during a study of T cells in Graves' hyperthyroidism and ophthalmopathy. Using RNA transcripts as the source, TCR beta CDR3 regions were amplified. The TCR CDR3 was amplified in a first-round RT-PCR using the HTBI primer set. TCRdb independently ran MiXCR on the multiplex PCR reads; one entry per CDR3 protein. This table has roughly 640,000 distinct CDR3 sequences, 16% appearing once. The clonotype comes from a woman in her forties with Graves' ophthalmopathy. Input material: blood.

As DNA, the CDR3 is TGTGCCAGCAGTACCCTACATGGCGGGGGGACTGAAGCTTTCTTT. Its translation: CASSTLHGGGTEAFF. The chain is built from TRBV28 and TRBJ1-1; possibly TRBD1 for D (5 bases). The CDR3 consists of 15 residues. Germline lookup yields CDR1 MDHEN and CDR2 SYDVKM. Trimming cost V 5 bases and J 5 bases, with 18 bases left between them.